The clone carrying this T cell receptor (beta chain) was counted a few times. This sample was included in a study of blood T cell repertoires in COVID-19. Libraries were prepared by immunoSEQ multiplex PCR; TCRdb keeps only in-frame clonotypes and omits some of them. This table has roughly 280,000 clones, around 83% appearing once. The germline CDR1 and CDR2 sequences are MNHNY and SVGAGI (reference sequence). The V and J ends lost 3 bases and 4 bases respectively, with 15 bases between them. The CDR3 extends over 15 amino acids. The chain carries TRBV6-6 and TRBJ1-2; D is undetermined. The source is a man younger than 30 with active or convalescent COVID-19. The sample taken for sequencing was peripheral blood. This CDR3 is CASSYQVVSPYGYTF. The DNA for the CDR3 is TGTGCCAGCAGTTATCAGGTAGTCTCACCCTATGGCTACACCTTC.